The 30 T cell receptor beta chains below come from one sample, sequenced in a study of read filtering for tumor transcriptome and immune sequencing. Molecular barcoded adaptors covering alpha/delta and beta/gamma chains were used on approximately 440 ng RNA. TCRdb re-called the reads with MiXCR, one entry per CDR3 protein. The sample consists of fewer than 50,000 distinct CDR3 sequences, roughly 13% of them appearing once. Sequencing was performed on a population of CD138-negative cells sorted from bone marrow. These receptors were obtained from a donor older than 35 with multiple myeloma.

This clonotype was seen just once. A much larger clone sits a single nucleotide away, making a read error possible. The rearrangement uses TRBV28 and TRBJ2-4, with 8 bases aligning to TRBD1. This CDR3 has 13 amino acids. Looked up from germline, CDR1 is MDHEN and CDR2 is SYDVKM. CDR3 nucleotides: TGTGCCAACAGTCTCTACAGGGGGAACATTCAGTACTTC. Amino acids: CANSLYRGNIQYF.

This clonotype showed up just a few times. The DNA for the CDR3 is TGTGCCAGCAGCCATACTCAGGGGAGAGTCCTCTCCCCCCTCCACTTT. Protein: CASSHTQGRVLSPLHF. The chain combines TRBV11-2 with TRBJ1-6; D might be TRBD1 (6 bases). The ends were cut back, 5 bases at V and 13 bases at J, with 24 bases in the middle. This CDR3 spans 16 amino acids. Germline V gene sequence: CDR1 SGHAT, CDR2 FQNNGV.

Concerning this clonotype: A read error is the likely source, as a far larger clone sits one nucleotide away. J is TRBJ2-1 and V is TRBV6-2 or TRBV6-3, with unresolved D. V lost 6 bases, J lost 10 bases, and 19 bases lay in between. Germline V gene lookup returns CDR1 MNHEY and CDR2 SVGEGT. This CDR3 is 14 amino acids long. The CDR3 region is CASRPHGSSYEQFF. In nucleotides, the CDR3 is TGTGCCAGCAGACCCCACGGGTCAAGCTACGAGCAGTTCTTC.

Comment on this clonotype: Being one base from a much bigger clone, this may be a read error. The CDR3 DNA follows: TGTGCCAGCAGCTCACTAGAGGGGCTCCAAGAGACCCAGTACTTC. As protein: CASSSLEGLQETQYF. The V and J genes are TRBV7-2 and TRBJ2-5; D might be TRBD1 or TRBD2, each matching 5 bases. Trimming shortened V by 4 bases and J by 1 base, and 13 bases separated the two germline ends. Germline CDR1 SGHTA, CDR2 FQGNSA. The CDR3 consists of 15 residues.

This clonotype has at least ten counts. The chain recombines TRBV11-2 with TRBJ2-1; D is perhaps TRBD1 (6 bases). The length of the CDR3 is 14 residues. Trimming removed 6 bases from V and 8 bases from J, with 17 bases in between. Germline loops: CDR1 SGHAT, CDR2 FQNNGV. In DNA form, the CDR3 reads TGTGCCAGCAGAATATACGGCAGGGGTGATGAGCAGTTCTTC. This gives the protein CASRIYGRGDEQFF.

This clonotype was detected a few times. The V call is TRBV19, the J call TRBJ2-5; D perhaps matches TRBD1 (5 bases). This CDR3 has 13 amino acids. V was pared by 4 bases and J by 1 base, with 7 bases between. CDR1 is LNHDA, CDR2 SQIVND, per germline (reference sequence). This CDR3 is CASSTGSQETQYF. As DNA, the CDR3 is TGTGCCAGTAGTACAGGGTCCCAAGAGACCCAGTACTTC.

This clonotype turned up a few times. The chain joins TRBV4-3 to TRBJ1-1; D possibly corresponds to TRBD1 (6 bases). V was shortened by 5 bases and J by 5 bases, with 15 bases between the two germline ends. The germline V gene encodes CDR1 LGHNA and CDR2 YSLEER. The CDR3 covers 14 residues. Here the CDR3 reads CASSTGGRGTEAFF. CDR3 bases: TGCGCCAGCAGCACCGGCGGGAGGGGGACTGAAGCTTTCTTT.

This clonotype was detected many times. The rearrangement joins TRBV7-2 to TRBJ2-1, with 9 positions matching TRBD2. Trimming took 5 bases from V and 16 from J; bases not matched to a gene: 18. CDR3 length: 15 residues. CDR1 and CDR2 from the germline V gene are SGHTA and FQGNSA. The CDR3, as DNA: TGTGCCAGCAGCCCGGATTTGGGGCGGGAGGGCCGACATTTCTTC. Amino acids: CASSPDLGREGRHFF.

This clonotype has a count of ten or more. This chain links TRBV9 with TRBJ2-7; 13 nucleotides align to TRBD2. The V and J ends lost 3 bases and 2 bases, in that order; junction bases with no gene match: 2. The CDR3 spans 15 residues. Germline V gives CDR1 SGDLS, CDR2 YYNGEE. Here the CDR3 DNA reads TGTGCCAGCAGCGAAGGACTAGCGGGAGCCTACGAGCAGTACTTC. This gives the protein CASSEGLAGAYEQYF. The whole variable domain, filled in from reference TRBV9 and TRBJ2-7, reads DSGVTQTPKHLITATGQRVTLRCSPRSGDLSVYWYQQSLDQGLQFLIQYYNGEERAKGNILERFSAQQFPDLHSELNLSSLELGDSALYFCASSEGLAGAYEQYFGPGTRLTVT.

This clonotype was counted a few times. Since a much larger clone is just one base distant, this may be a read error. This rearrangement joins TRBV20-1 to TRBJ2-3; 8 positions match TRBD2. From germline, CDR1 is DFQATT and CDR2 SNEGSKA (reference sequence). The length of the CDR3 is 15 residues. J lost 6 bases, V lost 8 bases, and 16 bases had no gene match. The CDR3 region is CSFTPPGTSADTQYF. DNA of the CDR3: TGCAGTTTTACCCCGCCCGGGACTAGTGCGGATACGCAGTATTTT.

This clonotype was observed at least ten times. The V call is TRBV18, the J call TRBJ2-7, with 8 bases lining up with TRBD2. CDR1 KGHSH and CDR2 LQKENI come from the germline V gene. The junction had 6 bases not matched to a gene; V was cut back by 2 bases and J by 6 bases. The CDR3 consists of 14 residues. The CDR3 reads CASSPWTSWTEQYF. In DNA form, the CDR3 reads TGTGCCAGCTCACCATGGACTAGCTGGACCGAGCAGTACTTC.

This clonotype was detected ten times or more. The chain combines TRBV28 with TRBJ2-7; D remains unclear. The CDR3 length is 13 residues. V lost 10 bases and J 2 bases, leaving 15 bases between the germline ends. Germline-derived CDR1 and CDR2 are MDHEN and SYDVKM. Here the CDR3 DNA reads TGTGCCACCATTAGAGGAACCACCTACGAGCAGTACTTC. It is translated as CATIRGTTYEQYF.

The table lists this clonotype with many counts. The rearrangement joins TRBV6-2 or TRBV6-3 to TRBJ2-3; maybe TRBD2 (7 bases). This CDR3 comprises 15 residues. Germline-derived CDR1 and CDR2 are MNHEY and SVGEGT. V was cut by 7 bases and J by 4 bases, with 18 bases left in between. This CDR3 reads CASMMGGGGADTQYF. The CDR3 DNA reads TGTGCCAGCATGATGGGAGGGGGTGGAGCAGATACGCAGTATTTT.

Details on this clonotype: A clone one base away is much larger, so this may be a read error. The chain combines TRBV11-2 with TRBJ1-1, with no clear D. The CDR3 totals 13 residues. The germline V gene encodes CDR1 SGHAT and CDR2 FQNNGV. Trimming pared 2 bases from V and 3 bases from J, leaving 7 bases between. CDR3 residues: CASSLSEDTEAFF. The DNA of the CDR3 is TGTGCCAGCAGCTTATCTGAGGACACTGAAGCTTTCTTT.

There are many counts of this clonotype. This chain uses TRBV28 with TRBJ1-5; D gene ambiguous. CDR3 size: 16 residues. Trimming took 4 bases from V and 0 from J, leaving 13 bases between them. The germline gives CDR1 MDHEN, CDR2 SYDVKM. CDR3 in DNA: TGTGCCAGCAGTTCGCGCCGGACGGATAGCAATCAGCCCCAGCATTTT. Its protein is CASSSRRTDSNQPQHF.

In this sample, this clonotype turned up many times. This chain uses TRBV7-2 with TRBJ2-1, with D unresolved. Germline V gene sequence: CDR1 SGHTA, CDR2 FQGNSA. V was trimmed by 5 bases and J by 9 bases, leaving 11 bases between them. The CDR3 spans 12 residues. Written as DNA, the CDR3 is TGTGCCAGCAGCGCATTCTTCCGTGAGCAGTTCTTC. It specifies CASSAFFREQFF.

This clonotype was seen more than once but under ten times. This sequence is one base from a far larger clone and is likely a read error. V is TRBV7-2 and J is TRBJ2-1, with TRBD1 matching 7 bases. Germline assignment: CDR1 SGHTA and CDR2 FQGNSA. CDR3 length: 17 residues. The CDR3 DNA follows: TGTGCCGGCAGCTTAGCGTGGTCCCCGGACAGGCCCAGTGAGCAGTTCTTC. It yields the protein CAGSLAWSPDRPSEQFF.

This clonotype was counted ten times or more. The chain joins TRBV20-1 to TRBJ2-3, with D possibly being TRBD2 (6 bases). The V end was cut by 5 bases, the J end by 1 base, with 16 bases between. The CDR3 has 15 amino acids. Germline CDR1 DFQATT, CDR2 SNEGSKA (reference sequence). CDR3 bases: TGCAGTGCTGACCGCCCGGGGGAACGCACAGATACGCAGTATTTT. Protein product: CSADRPGERTDTQYF.

This clonotype has at least ten counts. The rearrangement joins TRBV20-1 to TRBJ1-5; TRBD1 might be the D (5 bases). CDR1 and CDR2 from the germline V gene are DFQATT and SNEGSKA (reference sequence). V lost 7 bases and J lost 2, with 9 bases in between. The CDR3 runs 12 residues. CDR3 protein: CSGGIRNQPQHF. The DNA of the CDR3 is TGCAGTGGGGGGATACGCAATCAGCCCCAGCATTTT.

This clonotype was seen a handful of times. Compared with germline, one end of the junction differs, possibly owing to a read error. The CDR3 nucleotides read TGTGCCAGCAGTGAGGCGTACAGTGAGCAGTTCTTC. It is translated as CASSEAYSEQFF. The V gene is TRBV27, the J gene TRBJ2-1; D is ambiguous. CDR3 size: 12 residues. Germline V CDR1 and CDR2: MNHEY, SMNVEV (reference sequence).

This clonotype was detected many times. The rearrangement joins TRBV5-4 to TRBJ2-7; 9 nucleotides align to TRBD1. With 5 bases clipped from V and 3 bases from J, the junction kept 6 bases outside the gene matches. CDR1 is SGHNT and CDR2 is YYREEE in the germline V gene (reference sequence). This CDR3 comprises 14 residues. CDR3 nucleotides: TGTGCCAGCAGTGACGGGGACAGGGTCTACGAGCAGTACTTC. The encoded protein is CASSDGDRVYEQYF.

About this clonotype itself: Since the CDR3 does not end with the conserved phenylalanine or tryptophan, this likely comes from a read error. No DNA is shown, since the ends of the CDR3 on it are uncertain; the CDR3 is the one TCRdb lists. The rearrangement joins TRBV2 to TRBJ2-3; the table's D gene call, TRBD2, was not cross checked with the DNA. The CDR3 is 15 residues long, ends included. CDR1 and CDR2 from the germline V gene are SNHLY and FYNNEI. CDR3 sequence: CASSDQRTGTDTRYL.

This clonotype occurred many times. The chain couples TRBV5-1 to TRBJ2-1; no reliable D call. Trimming cost V 4 bases and J 9 bases, with 17 bases left between them. Germline V gene sequence: CDR1 SGHRS, CDR2 YFSETQ. CDR3 length equals 14 residues. The DNA for the CDR3 is TGCGCCAGCAGCGCTACCCTTAGCACGGCTGAGCAGTTCTTC. It yields the protein CASSATLSTAEQFF.

On this clonotype itself: This may be a read error: a much more frequent sequence differs by one nucleotide. This chain uses TRBV19 with TRBJ1-2, with TRBD1 matching over 9 bases. J gave up 7 bases and V 3 bases, and 3 bases lay outside the gene matches. Germline assignment: CDR1 LNHDA and CDR2 SQIVND (reference sequence). The CDR3 length is 13 residues. This chain's CDR3 is CASSMGQGPGYTF. Here the CDR3 DNA reads TGTGCCAGTAGTATGGGACAGGGACCTGGCTACACCTTC.

A word on this clonotype: A read error may explain this, as a much larger clone is one base away. This chain uses TRBV7-9 with TRBJ2-1; D could derive from TRBD1 or TRBD2 (5 bases each). Germline-derived CDR1 and CDR2 are SEHNR and FQNEAQ (reference sequence). CDR3 length: 15 residues. The CDR3 sequence is CASSLQGGPYNERFF. CDR3 bases: TGTGCCAGCAGCTTACAGGGCGGGCCCTACAATGAGCGGTTCTTC.

There are many counts of this clonotype. The chain employs TRBV10-3 and TRBJ1-5; 8 positions match TRBD1. From germline, CDR1 is ENHRY and CDR2 SYGVKD. The length of the CDR3 is 14 residues. V shed 10 bases, J shed 6 bases, and the junction held 11 bases outside the gene matches. The CDR3 DNA reads as TGTGCCAGTGCGGACAGGGATGTAAGTCAGCCCCAGCATTTT. Translation gives CASADRDVSQPQHF.

This clonotype showed up many times. The V gene is TRBV19, the J gene TRBJ2-1; 8 bases agree with TRBD2. The length of the CDR3 is 16 residues. V trimming: 2 bases; J trimming: 3 bases; junction bases outside the gene matches: 6. Germline V gene lookup returns CDR1 LNHDA and CDR2 SQIVND (reference sequence). The CDR3 bases are TGTGCCAGTAGTATAACGGCGGGAGGCTTCTACAATGAGCAGTTCTTC. Translation gives CASSITAGGFYNEQFF.

The chain uses TRBV18 and TRBJ2-2; D is unresolved. V was shortened by 6 bases and J by 4 bases, with 12 bases between the two germline ends. CDR3 length: 14 amino acids. The germline CDR1 and CDR2 sequences are KGHSH and LQKENI. This chain's CDR3 is CASSSEGITGELFF. DNA for the CDR3: TGTGCCAGCTCGTCCGAAGGGATCACCGGGGAGCTGTTTTTT.

This clonotype was counted many times. The chain carries TRBV29-1 and TRBJ2-1; 11 positions agree with TRBD2. Per the germline V gene, CDR1 is SQVTM and CDR2 is ANQGSEA. V shed 5 bases and J 5 bases; nucleotides not matched to a gene: 5. This CDR3 comprises 14 residues. CDR3 sequence (DNA): TGCAGCGTTCTTACTAGCGGGAGACACAATGAGCAGTTCTTC. Protein product: CSVLTSGRHNEQFF.

There are many counts of this clonotype. The chain carries TRBV19 and TRBJ2-6, with D perhaps TRBD1 (5 bases). Trimming stripped 7 bases from V and 0 bases from J, with 10 bases between. Per the germline V gene, CDR1 is LNHDA and CDR2 is SQIVND (reference sequence). This CDR3 spans 15 amino acids. Here the CDR3 DNA reads TGTGCCAGTAATGCAGGGAACTCTGGGGCCAACGTCCTGACTTTC. This sequence encodes CASNAGNSGANVLTF. The variable domain in full, completed from reference TRBV19 and TRBJ2-6, reads DGGITQSPKYLFRKEGQNVTLSCEQNLNHDAMYWYRQDPGQGLRLIYYSQIVNDFQKGDIAEGYSVSREKKESFPLTVTSAQKNPTAFYLCASNAGNSGANVLTFGAGSRLTVL.